The clone carrying this T cell receptor (beta chain) occurred a few times. No antigen is known for it. Just one base apart from a much larger clone, this may be a read error. The CDR3 regions of TCR beta were amplified from RNA transcripts. A first-round RT-PCR of the TCR CDR3 used the HTBI primer set. TCRdb reprocessed the multiplex PCR reads with MiXCR, giving one entry per CDR3 protein. This sample carries a few hundred thousand distinct CDR3 sequences, more than 45% of them seen once, and the ten largest clones take around 8%. These data originate in a study of T cells in Graves' hyperthyroidism and ophthalmopathy. Study conclusions and caveats: A 13 V-J signature model discriminated ophthalmopathy versus stable hyperthyroidism.

The CDR3 length is 11 residues. The V gene's germline CDR1 is SQVTM and CDR2 ANQGSEA. The study left out patients who had uncontrolled infection, other autoimmune disease, pregnancy or lactation. Orbital computed tomography, thyroid ultrasound, serum thyroxine and TRAb, and clinical symptoms together informed the diagnoses. Sequences were obtained from peripheral blood or thyroid tissue (not recorded which). This chain joins TRBV29-1 and TRBJ2-7; D ambiguous. The receptor was derived from a woman younger than 30 with Graves' hyperthyroidism. DNA for the CDR3: TGCAGCGCTGAAGACTTTTACGAGCAGTACTTC. It yields the protein CSAEDFYEQYF.